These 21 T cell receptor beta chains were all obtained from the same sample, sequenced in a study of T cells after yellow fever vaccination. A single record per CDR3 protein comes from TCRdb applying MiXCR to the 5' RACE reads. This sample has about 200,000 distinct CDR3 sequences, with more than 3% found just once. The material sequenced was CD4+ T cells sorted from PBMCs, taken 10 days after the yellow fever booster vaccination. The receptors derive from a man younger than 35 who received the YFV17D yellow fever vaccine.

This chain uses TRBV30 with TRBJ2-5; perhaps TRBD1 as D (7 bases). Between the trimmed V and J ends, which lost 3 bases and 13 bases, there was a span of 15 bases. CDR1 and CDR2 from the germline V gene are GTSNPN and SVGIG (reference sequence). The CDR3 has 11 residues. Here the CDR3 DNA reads TGTGCCTGGAGCCCGCCAGGGGGGATGTACTTC. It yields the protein CAWSPPGGMYF. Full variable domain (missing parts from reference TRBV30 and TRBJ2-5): SQTIHQWPATLVQPVGSPLSLECTVEGTSNPNLYWYRQAAGRGLQLLFYSVGIGQISSEVPQNLSASRPQDRQFILSSKKLLLSDSGFYLCAWSPPGGMYFGPGTRLLVL.

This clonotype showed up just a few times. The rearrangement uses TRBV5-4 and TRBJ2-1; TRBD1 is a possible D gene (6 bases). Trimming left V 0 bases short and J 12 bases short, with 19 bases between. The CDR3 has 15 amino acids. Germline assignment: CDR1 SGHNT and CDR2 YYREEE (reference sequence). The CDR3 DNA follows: TGTGCCAGCAGCTTGGGGGGGCGCAGTGGGTTCGGGCAGTTCTTC. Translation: CASSLGGRSGFGQFF.

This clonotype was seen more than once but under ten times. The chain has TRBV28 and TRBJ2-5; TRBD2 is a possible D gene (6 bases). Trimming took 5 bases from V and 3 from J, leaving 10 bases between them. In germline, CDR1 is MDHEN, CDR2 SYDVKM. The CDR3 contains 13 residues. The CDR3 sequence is CASSTRGKETQYF. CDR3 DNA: TGTGCCAGCAGTACCCGGGGGAAAGAGACCCAGTACTTC. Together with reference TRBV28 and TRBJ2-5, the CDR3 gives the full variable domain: DVKVTQSSRYLVKRTGEKVFLECVQDMDHENMFWYRQDPGLGLRLIYFSYDVKMKEKGDIPEGYSVSREKKERFSLILESASTNQTSMYLCASSTRGKETQYFGPGTRLLVL.

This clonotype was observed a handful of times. CDR3: CASSRRTSGENPFF. Here the CDR3 DNA reads TGCGCCAGCAGCCGGAGGACTAGCGGGGAAAACCCGTTCTTC. The chain has TRBV5-1 and TRBJ2-1; 12 bases fit TRBD2. This CDR3 has 14 amino acids. Germline CDR1 is SGHRS and CDR2 is YFSETQ. V lost 4 bases to trimming and J lost 15 bases; unmatched junction nucleotides: 11.

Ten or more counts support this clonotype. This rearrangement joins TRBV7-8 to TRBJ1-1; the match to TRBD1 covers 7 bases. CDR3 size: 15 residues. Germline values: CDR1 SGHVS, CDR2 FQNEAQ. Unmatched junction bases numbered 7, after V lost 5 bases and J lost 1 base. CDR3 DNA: TGTGCCAGCAGCCGACCTCGACAGGGGAACACTGAAGCTTTCTTT. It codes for CASSRPRQGNTEAFF.

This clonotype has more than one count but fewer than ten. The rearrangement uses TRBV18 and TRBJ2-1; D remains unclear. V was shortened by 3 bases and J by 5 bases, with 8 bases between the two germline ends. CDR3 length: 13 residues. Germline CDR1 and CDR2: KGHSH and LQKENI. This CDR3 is CASSPRMDNEQFF. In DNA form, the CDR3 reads TGTGCCAGCTCACCCCGGATGGACAATGAGCAGTTCTTC. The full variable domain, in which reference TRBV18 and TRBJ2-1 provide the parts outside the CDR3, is NAGVMQNPRHLVRRRGQEARLRCSPMKGHSHVYWYRQLPEEGLKFMVYLQKENIIDESGMPKERFSAEFPKEGPSILRIQQVVRGDSAAYFCASSPRMDNEQFFGPGTRLTVL.

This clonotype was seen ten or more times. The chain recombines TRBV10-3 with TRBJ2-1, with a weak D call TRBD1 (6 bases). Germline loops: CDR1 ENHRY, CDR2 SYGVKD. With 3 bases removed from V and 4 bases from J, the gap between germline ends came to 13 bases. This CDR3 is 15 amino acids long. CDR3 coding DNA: TGTGCCATCAGTGACCAAACAGGGCGGTACAATGAGCAGTTCTTC. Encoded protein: CAISDQTGRYNEQFF.

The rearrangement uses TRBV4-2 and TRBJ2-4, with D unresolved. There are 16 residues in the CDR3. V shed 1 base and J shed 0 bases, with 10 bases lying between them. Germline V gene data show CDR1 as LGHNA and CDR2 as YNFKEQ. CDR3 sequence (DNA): TGTGCCAGCAGCCAAGTACCGGATTTAGCCAAAAACATTCAGTACTTC. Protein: CASSQVPDLAKNIQYF.

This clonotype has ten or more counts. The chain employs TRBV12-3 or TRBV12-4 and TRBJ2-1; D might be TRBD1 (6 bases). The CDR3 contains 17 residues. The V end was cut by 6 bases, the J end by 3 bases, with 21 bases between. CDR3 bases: TGTGCCAGCAGGGCCCTCCGGTGGGACACGGACTACAATGAGCAGTTCTTC. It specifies CASRALRWDTDYNEQFF.

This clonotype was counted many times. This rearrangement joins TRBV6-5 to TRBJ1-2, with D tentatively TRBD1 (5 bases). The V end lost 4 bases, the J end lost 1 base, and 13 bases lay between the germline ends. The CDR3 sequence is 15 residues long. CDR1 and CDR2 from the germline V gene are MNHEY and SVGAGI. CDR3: CASSLHRDFNYGYTF. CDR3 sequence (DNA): TGTGCCAGCAGTTTACACCGGGACTTTAACTATGGCTACACCTTC.

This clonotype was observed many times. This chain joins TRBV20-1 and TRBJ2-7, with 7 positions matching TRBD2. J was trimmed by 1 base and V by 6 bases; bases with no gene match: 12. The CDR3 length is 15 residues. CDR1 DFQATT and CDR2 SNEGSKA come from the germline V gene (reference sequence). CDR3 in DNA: TGCAGTGCCCCACGCGGACTAGGCGTTTCCTACGAGCAGTACGTC. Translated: CSAPRGLGVSYEQYV.

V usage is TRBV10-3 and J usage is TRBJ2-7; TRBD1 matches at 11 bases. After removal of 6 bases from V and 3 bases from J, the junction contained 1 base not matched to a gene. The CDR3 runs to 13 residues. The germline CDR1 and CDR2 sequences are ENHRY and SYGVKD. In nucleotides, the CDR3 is TGTGCCATCAGGGGGACAGGGGGCTACGAGCAGTACGTC. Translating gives CAIRGTGGYEQYV.

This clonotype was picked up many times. The CDR3 spells CASSPPGTQFF. CDR3 nucleotides: TGTGCCAGCAGCCCCCCGGGTACGCAGTTCTTC. This sequence joins TRBV11-2 and TRBJ2-1, with D unclear. CDR3 size: 11 residues. Trimming shortened V by 5 bases and J by 12 bases, and 11 bases separated the two germline ends. Germline V gives CDR1 SGHAT, CDR2 FQNNGV.

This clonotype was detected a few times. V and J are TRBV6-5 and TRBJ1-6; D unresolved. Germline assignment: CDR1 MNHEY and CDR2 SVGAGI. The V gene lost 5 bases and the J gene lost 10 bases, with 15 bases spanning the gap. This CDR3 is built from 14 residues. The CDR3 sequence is CASSLRGSGSPLHF. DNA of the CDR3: TGTGCCAGCAGTCTTCGGGGTTCAGGATCACCCCTCCACTTT.

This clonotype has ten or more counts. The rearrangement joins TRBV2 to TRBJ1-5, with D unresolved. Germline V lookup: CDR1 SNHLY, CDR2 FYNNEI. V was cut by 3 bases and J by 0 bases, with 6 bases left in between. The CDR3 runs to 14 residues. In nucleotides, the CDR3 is TGTGCCAGCAGTGAGACTGCTAGCAATCAGCCCCAGCATTTT. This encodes CASSETASNQPQHF.

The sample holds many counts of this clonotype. CDR3 bases: TGCGCCAGCAGCTTGGGTACCGGGACGTGGGGTGGCTACACCTTC. Its translation is CASSLGTGTWGGYTF. This sequence joins TRBV5-1 and TRBJ1-2; weak D call: TRBD1 (5 bases). The CDR3 extends over 15 amino acids. Germline loops: CDR1 SGHRS, CDR2 YFSETQ. Trimming shortened V by 0 bases and J by 7 bases, and 16 bases separated the two germline ends.

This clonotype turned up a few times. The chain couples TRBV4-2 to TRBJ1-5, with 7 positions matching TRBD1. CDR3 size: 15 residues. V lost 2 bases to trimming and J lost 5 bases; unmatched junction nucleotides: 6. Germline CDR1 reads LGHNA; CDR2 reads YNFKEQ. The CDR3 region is CASSQQDREDQPQHF. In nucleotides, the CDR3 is TGTGCCAGCAGCCAACAAGACAGGGAGGATCAGCCCCAGCATTTT.

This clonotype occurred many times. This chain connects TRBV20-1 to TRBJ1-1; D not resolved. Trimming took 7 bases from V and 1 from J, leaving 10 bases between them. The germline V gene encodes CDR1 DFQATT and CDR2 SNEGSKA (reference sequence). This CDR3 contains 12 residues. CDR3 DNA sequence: TGCAGTGTTAGGAGAGCGAACACTGAAGCTTTCTTT. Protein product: CSVRRANTEAFF.

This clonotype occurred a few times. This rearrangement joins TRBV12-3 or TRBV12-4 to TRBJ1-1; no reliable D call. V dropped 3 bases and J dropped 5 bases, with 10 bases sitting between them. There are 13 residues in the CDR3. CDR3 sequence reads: CASSFPGGTEAFF. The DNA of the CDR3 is TGTGCCAGCAGTTTCCCGGGAGGGACTGAAGCTTTCTTT.

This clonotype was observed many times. The CDR3 loop is CASDHSALGGTEAFF. In DNA form, the CDR3 reads TGTGCCAGCGACCACAGCGCACTAGGCGGCACTGAAGCTTTCTTT. The rearrangement links TRBV12-3 or TRBV12-4 to TRBJ1-1, with D hard to call. The V end lost 8 bases, the J end lost 4 bases, and 20 bases lay between the germline ends. The CDR3 sequence is 15 residues long.

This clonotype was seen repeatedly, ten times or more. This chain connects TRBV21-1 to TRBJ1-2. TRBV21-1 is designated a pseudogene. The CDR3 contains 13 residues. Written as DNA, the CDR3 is TGTGCCAGCAGCAAAGGGCCGGAGCATGGCTACACCTTC. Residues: CASSKGPEHGYTF.